This T cell receptor beta chain derives from a study of CD8 T cells in Susac syndrome. For the study at large: When their blood was taken, patients with Susac syndrome were therapy-naive, taking corticosteroids, or taking intravenous immunoglobulin alone.

TEMRA cells were FACS-enriched, while CD8+ and CD4+ T cells were negatively isolated. The authors reverse transcribed 0.5 to 1 ug RNA with random hexamers. Amplification of the TCR beta CDR3 was carried out by immunoSEQ multiplex PCR, which spanned a total of 54 Vbeta and 13 Jbeta segments. Using its own MiXCR run on the immunoSEQ multiplex PCR reads, TCRdb lists one record per CDR3 protein. The sample includes 95,000 to 150,000 distinct CDR3 sequences, nearly 96% of them seen just once. The study, taken as a whole, reports: The study recognized that the number of individuals in its TCR sequencing and HLA analysis was relatively small.

V gave up 8 bases and J gave up 8 bases; unmatched junction bases: 8. CDR3 length equals 13 residues. CDR1 and CDR2 (germline): DFQATT, SNEGSKA (reference sequence). A remark on this clonotype: Its antigen is unidentified.

The gene calls are TRBV20-1 and TRBJ2-1; 11 nucleotides line up with TRBD2. The sequence came from a human donor with Susac syndrome. The sequenced material came from CD4+ T cells from PBMCs. The CDR3: CSPIAGGLHEQFF. In DNA, the CDR3 is TGCAGTCCTATAGCGGGAGGGCTGCATGAGCAGTTCTTC.